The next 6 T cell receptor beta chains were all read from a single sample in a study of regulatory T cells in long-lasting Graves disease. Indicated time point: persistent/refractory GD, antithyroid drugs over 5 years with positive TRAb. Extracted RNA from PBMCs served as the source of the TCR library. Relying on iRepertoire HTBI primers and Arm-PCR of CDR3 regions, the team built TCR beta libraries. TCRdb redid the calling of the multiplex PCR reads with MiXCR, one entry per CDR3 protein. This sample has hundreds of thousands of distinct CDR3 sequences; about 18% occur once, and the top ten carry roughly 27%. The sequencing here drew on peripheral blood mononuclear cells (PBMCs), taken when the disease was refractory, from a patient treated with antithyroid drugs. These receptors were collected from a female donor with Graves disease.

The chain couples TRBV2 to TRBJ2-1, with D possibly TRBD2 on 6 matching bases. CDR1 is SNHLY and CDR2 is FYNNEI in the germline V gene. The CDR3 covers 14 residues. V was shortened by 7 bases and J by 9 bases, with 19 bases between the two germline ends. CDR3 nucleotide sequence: TGTGCCAGCACACGGGAGAATGGACTGGGTGAGCAGTTCTTC. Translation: CASTRENGLGEQFF.

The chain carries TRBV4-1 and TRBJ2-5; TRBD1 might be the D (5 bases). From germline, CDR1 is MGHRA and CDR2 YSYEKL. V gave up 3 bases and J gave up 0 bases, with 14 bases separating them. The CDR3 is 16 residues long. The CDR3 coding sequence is TGCGCCAGCAGCCAGTCACAGGTGGGGTACCAAGAGACCCAGTACTTC. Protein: CASSQSQVGYQETQYF.

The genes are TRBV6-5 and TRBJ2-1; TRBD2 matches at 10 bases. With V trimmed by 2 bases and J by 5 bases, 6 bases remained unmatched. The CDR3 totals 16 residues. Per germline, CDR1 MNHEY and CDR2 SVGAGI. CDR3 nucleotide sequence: TGTGCCAGCAGTTACCCCAGCGGGGGGGCGGACAATGAGCAGTTCTTC. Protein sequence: CASSYPSGGADNEQFF.

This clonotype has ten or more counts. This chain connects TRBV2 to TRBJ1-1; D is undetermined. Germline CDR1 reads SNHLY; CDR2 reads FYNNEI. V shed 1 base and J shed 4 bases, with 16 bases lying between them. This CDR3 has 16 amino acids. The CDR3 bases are TGTGCCAGCAGTGAAGGAGGCCTCCGGCACGGCACTGAAGCTTTCTTT. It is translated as CASSEGGLRHGTEAFF. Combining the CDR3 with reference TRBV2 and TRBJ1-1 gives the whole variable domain EPEVTQTPSHQVTQMGQEVILRCVPISNHLYFYWYRQILGQKVEFLVSFYNNEISEKSEIFDDQFSVERPDGSNFTLKIRSTKLEDSAMYFCASSEGGLRHGTEAFFGQGTRLTVV.

In nucleotides, the CDR3 is TGTGCCAGCAGACCGGGACAGGGGTTCAATGAGCAGTTCTTC. This codes for CASRPGQGFNEQFF. The chain is built from TRBV6-1 and TRBJ2-5, with 10 bases aligning to TRBD1. TRBJ2-1 matches the DNA end more closely, so the J call is doubtful. Germline CDR1 MNHNS, CDR2 SASEGT. The CDR3 consists of 14 residues.

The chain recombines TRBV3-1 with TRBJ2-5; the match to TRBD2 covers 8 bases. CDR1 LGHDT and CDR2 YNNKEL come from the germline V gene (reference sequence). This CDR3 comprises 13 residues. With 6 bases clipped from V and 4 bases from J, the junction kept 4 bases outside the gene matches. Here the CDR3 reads CASRARGGETQYF. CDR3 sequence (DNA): TGTGCCAGCAGGGCCCGGGGGGGAGAGACCCAGTACTTC.